This TCR beta chain was observed in a study of T cells in Graves' hyperthyroidism and ophthalmopathy. Findings of the study overall: Most clonotypes that expanded in the thyroid above 0.001 also showed up in blood. Through a model of 13 V-J features, ophthalmopathy was separated from stable hyperthyroidism.

In regard to this clonotype: As yet, its antigen is unknown.

The CDR3 has 13 amino acids. CDR1 LGHNA and CDR2 YNFKEQ come from the germline V gene. The trim removed 6 bases at V and 9 bases at J, leaving 4 bases unmatched. TCR beta CDR3 regions were amplified from RNA transcripts. Carried out on the TCR CDR3, a first-round RT-PCR used the HTBI primer set. From the multiplex PCR reads, TCRdb called clonotypes with MiXCR, one entry per CDR3 protein. The table records some 720,000 distinct CDR3 sequences, around 17% of them present only once. The receptor's source is a man aged 18 to 29 with Graves' hyperthyroidism. V gene TRBV4-2 combines with J gene TRBJ2-1; 11 bases map to TRBD1. Sequencing was done on a sample of blood. CDR3: CASSLGTGGEQFF. The DNA for the CDR3 is TGTGCCAGCAGTCTGGGGACAGGGGGTGAGCAGTTCTTC.